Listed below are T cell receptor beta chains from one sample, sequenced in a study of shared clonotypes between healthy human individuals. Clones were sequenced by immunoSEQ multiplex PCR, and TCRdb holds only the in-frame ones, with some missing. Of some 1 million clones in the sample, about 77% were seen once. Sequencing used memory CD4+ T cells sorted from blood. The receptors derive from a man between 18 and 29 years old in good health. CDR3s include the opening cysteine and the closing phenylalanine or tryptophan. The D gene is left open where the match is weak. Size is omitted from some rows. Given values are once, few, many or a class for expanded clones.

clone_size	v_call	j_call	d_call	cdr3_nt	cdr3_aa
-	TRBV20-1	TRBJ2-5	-	TGCAGTGCTAGGCCCGGGGAGACCCAGTACTTC	CSARPGETQYF
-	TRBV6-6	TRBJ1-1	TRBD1	TGTGCCAGCAGCTCGCCGGGACAGGTAAACACTGAAGCTTTCTTT	CASSSPGQVNTEAFF
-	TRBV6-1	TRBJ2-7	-	TGTGCCACCACCGGACAGTTCTACGAGCAGTACTTC	CATTGQFYEQYF
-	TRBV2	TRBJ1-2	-	TGTGCCAGCAGTGAAGACAGGGCTAACTATGGCTACACCTTC	CASSEDRANYGYTF
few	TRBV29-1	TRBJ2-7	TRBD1	TGCAGCGTTAATGGACAGGGCGGCTCCTACGAGCAGTACTTC	CSVNGQGGSYEQYF
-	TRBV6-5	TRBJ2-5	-	TGTGCCAGCAGTTACTCGACTCCCAATAAAGAGACCCAGTACTTC	CASSYSTPNKETQYF
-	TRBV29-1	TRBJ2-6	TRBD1	TGCAGCGTTGGTTCCGGACAGGGGATCTCTGGGGCCAACGTCCTGACTTTC	CSVGSGQGISGANVLTF
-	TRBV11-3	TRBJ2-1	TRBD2	TGTGCCAGCAGCCTTCGGGAGGGAAAGGGTGAGCAGTTCTTC	CASSLREGKGEQFF
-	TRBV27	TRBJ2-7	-	TGTGCCAGCAGTTATAGGGCTGGGGTCCCTCGTTTGGACGAGCAGTACTTC	CASSYRAGVPRLDEQYF
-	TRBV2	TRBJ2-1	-	TGTGCCAGCAGGCCAAGAAGCTCCTACAATGAGCAGTTCTTC	CASRPRSSYNEQFF
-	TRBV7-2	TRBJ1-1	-	TGTGCCAGCAGCTTAGAAGGAGGTCTCACTGAAGCTTTCTTT	CASSLEGGLTEAFF
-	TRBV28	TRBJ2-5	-	TGTGCCAGCAGCCTAATGAAGACCCAGTACTTC	CASSLMKTQYF
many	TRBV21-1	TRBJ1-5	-	TGTGCCAGCAGCAATTGTGGGACATGCAATCAGCCCCAGCATTTT	CASSNCGTCNQPQHF
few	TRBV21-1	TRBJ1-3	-	TGTGCCAGCAGCAAAGCGGGAGGAAACACCATATATTTT	CASSKAGGNTIYF
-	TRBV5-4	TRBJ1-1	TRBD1	TGTGCCAGCAGCTTGGTAGGGGGCAGGAACACTGAAGCTTTCTTT	CASSLVGGRNTEAFF
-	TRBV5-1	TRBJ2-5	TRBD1	TGCGCCAGCAGCCCGATCGGACAGGGCGGGGAGACCCAGTACTTC	CASSPIGQGGETQYF
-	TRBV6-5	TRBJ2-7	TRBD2	TGTGCCAGCAGGGAGCGACTAGCCGGCGAGCAGTACTTC	CASRERLAGEQYF
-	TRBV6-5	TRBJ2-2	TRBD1	TGTGCCAGCAGAAGAGCGACAGGGGCTACCGGGGAGCTGTTTTTT	CASRRATGATGELFF
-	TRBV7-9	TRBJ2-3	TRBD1	TGTGCCAGCAGCCTGACAGGGGGCAAAGATACGCAGTATTTT	CASSLTGGKDTQYF
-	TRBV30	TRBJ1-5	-	TGTGCCTGGAGTGCCGAGGCCGGACGGAATCAGCCCCAGCATTTT	CAWSAEAGRNQPQHF
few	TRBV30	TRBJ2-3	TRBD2	TGTGCCTGGAGTGCTGGGTTAGCGGGAGGGCCCGGGACAGATACGCAGTATTTT	CAWSAGLAGGPGTDTQYF
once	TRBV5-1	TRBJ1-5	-	TGCGCCAGCAGCACTGGGACGGCGGGAAATCAGCCCCAGCATTTT	CASSTGTAGNQPQHF
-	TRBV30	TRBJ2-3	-	TGTGCCTGGAGGGCCGGGAGATACACAGATACGCAGTATTTT	CAWRAGRYTDTQYF
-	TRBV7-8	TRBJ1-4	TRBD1	TGTGCCAGCAGAGCTGACAGGGGTGAAAAACTGTTTTTT	CASRADRGEKLFF
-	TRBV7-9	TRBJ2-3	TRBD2	TGTGCCAGCAGCCCTGGGACTAGCGGGAGTGATACGCAGTATTTT	CASSPGTSGSDTQYF
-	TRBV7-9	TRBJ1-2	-	TGTGCCAGCAGCGCTACAACTAACTATGGCTACACCTTC	CASSATTNYGYTF
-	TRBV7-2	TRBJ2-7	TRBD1	TGTGCCAGCAGCCTACAGGGGTGGGACGAGCAGTACTTC	CASSLQGWDEQYF
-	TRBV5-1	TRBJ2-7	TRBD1	TGCGCCAGCAGCTTGGGGACAGGGGGCGAAGAGCAGTACTTC	CASSLGTGGEEQYF
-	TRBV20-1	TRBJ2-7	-	TGCAGTGCTAGACACACATACGAGCAGTACTTC	CSARHTYEQYF
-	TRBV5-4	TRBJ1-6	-	TGTGCCAGCGCTACCATGGGAGGTAATTCACCCCTCCACTTT	CASATMGGNSPLHF
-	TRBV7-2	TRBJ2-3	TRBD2	TGTGCCAGCAGCTCAGGGCCGGGGGGGCCGACAGATACGCAGTATTTT	CASSSGPGGPTDTQYF
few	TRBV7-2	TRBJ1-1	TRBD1	TGTGCCAGCAGCTCGATGAACAGGGGGCCAGTGTCCCGGGCTTTCTTT	CASSSMNRGPVSRAFF
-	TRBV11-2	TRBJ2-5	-	TGTGCCAGCAGCCCAATTTGGGGGCGTGAGCAGTACTTC	CASSPIWGREQYF
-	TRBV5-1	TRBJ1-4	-	TGCGCCAGCAGCTTGGAACCCCCCGACAGTGCAACTAATGAAAAACTGTTTTTT	CASSLEPPDSATNEKLFF
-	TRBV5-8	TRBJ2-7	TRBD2	TGTGCCAGCACACTAGCGTCTAGCGGAGTGTACGAGCAGTACTTC	CASTLASSGVYEQYF
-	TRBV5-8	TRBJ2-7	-	TGTGCCAGCAGCTTGGCAGGGACGAGCTCCTACGAGCAGTACTTC	CASSLAGTSSYEQYF
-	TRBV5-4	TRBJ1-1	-	TGTGCCAGCAGGACAGCAGGGCAGTCGAACACTGAAGCTTTCTTT	CASRTAGQSNTEAFF
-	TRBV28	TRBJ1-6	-	TGTGCCAGCAGTTTATCCCCTCAAGGACGGAGCTCGGGTTCACCCCTCCACTTT	CASSLSPQGRSSGSPLHF
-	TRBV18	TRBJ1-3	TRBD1	TGTGCCAGCTCACCCCGCGGTGCAGGGGGCAAATTCGGAGACACCATATATTTT	CASSPRGAGGKFGDTIYF
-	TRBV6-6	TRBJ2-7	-	TGTGCCAGCAGTCTTCCAGGGTCCTACGAGCAGTACTTC	CASSLPGSYEQYF
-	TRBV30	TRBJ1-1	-	TGTGCCTGGAGTGTAATCGGCAGCCCGAACACTGAAGCTTTCTTT	CAWSVIGSPNTEAFF
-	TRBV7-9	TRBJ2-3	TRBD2	TGTGCCAGCAGCATGGGACTAGCGGGGAGGGTAGATACGCAGTATTTT	CASSMGLAGRVDTQYF
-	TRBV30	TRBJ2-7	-	TGTGCCTGGGTCAGGGGTATTGGGGACGAGCAGTACTTC	CAWVRGIGDEQYF
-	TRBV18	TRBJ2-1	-	TGTGCCAGCTCGGGAGAGTACAATGAGCAGTTCTTC	CASSGEYNEQFF
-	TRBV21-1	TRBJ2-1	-	TGTGCCAGCAGCCACTCGGGACTAGCGGGCCGGATTTCCTACAATGAGCAGTTCTTC	CASSHSGLAGRISYNEQFF
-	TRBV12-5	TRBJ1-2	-	TGTGCTAGTGCCATAGGGACCGGGACAAGCTACACCTTC	CASAIGTGTSYTF
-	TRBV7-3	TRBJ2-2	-	TGTGCCAGCAGCCTCTATACCGGGGAGCTGTTTTTT	CASSLYTGELFF